This entry is about one TCR beta chain. This sample was included in a study of blood T cell repertoires in COVID-19. Across the whole study: The analysed material was cDNA or gDNA that came from T cells, B-cell-depleted T cells, or PBMCs.

After removal of 1 base from V and 6 bases from J, the junction contained 6 bases not matched to a gene. This CDR3 spans 15 amino acids. Germline V gene lookup returns CDR1 KGHSH and CDR2 LQKENI. The repertoire was sequenced with immunoSEQ multiplex PCR; TCRdb's copy has only in-frame clones and lacks some. The sample lists 90,000 to 120,000 clones; approximately 83% were seen once. The sequence was collected from a woman of 80 years or more with active or convalescent COVID-19. The chain employs TRBV18 and TRBJ1-2, with TRBD1 matching over 9 bases. The sample consisted of peripheral blood. The CDR3 sequence is CASSPLGQGAHGYTF. The CDR3 nucleotides read TGTGCCAGCTCACCACTGGGACAGGGTGCCCATGGCTACACCTTC. Full variable domain (rest looked up from reference TRBV18 and TRBJ1-2): NAGVMQNPRHLVRRRGQEARLRCSPMKGHSHVYWYRQLPEEGLKFMVYLQKENIIDESGMPKERFSAEFPKEGPSILRIQQVVRGDSAAYFCASSPLGQGAHGYTFGSGTRLTVV.